The entry below gives a single TCR beta chain sequence along with its context. The antigen remains undetermined. CDR1 and CDR2 (germline): SEHNR, FQNEAQ (reference sequence). This CDR3 comprises 16 residues. Trimming removed 1 base from V and 4 bases from J, with 14 bases in between. The record originates from a study of early T cells in non-severe SARS-CoV-2 infection. Study-level information: The study sequenced bulk RNA from unsorted whole blood, with chains unpaired.

Findings of the study overall: Anti-spike CD8 responses were favored by VDJdb matching, which missed private and CD4 specificities.

Individual cDNA molecules each received unique molecular identifiers attached to them. Each CDR3 protein gets one entry after TCRdb re-called the 5' RACE reads with MiXCR. The data hold around 31,000 distinct CDR3 sequences, with roughly a tenth observed a single time. Sequenced: whole blood. This rearrangement joins TRBV7-9 to TRBJ1-5; a weak D match, TRBD1 (5 bases). The sequence came from an adult who was a healthcare worker with PCR-confirmed SARS-CoV-2 infection or an uninfected control (not recorded which). CDR3 sequence (DNA): TGTGCCAGCAGCTTAGTAGTGGGGCAGGTGAATCAGCCCCAGCATTTT. Translation gives CASSLVVGQVNQPQHF.